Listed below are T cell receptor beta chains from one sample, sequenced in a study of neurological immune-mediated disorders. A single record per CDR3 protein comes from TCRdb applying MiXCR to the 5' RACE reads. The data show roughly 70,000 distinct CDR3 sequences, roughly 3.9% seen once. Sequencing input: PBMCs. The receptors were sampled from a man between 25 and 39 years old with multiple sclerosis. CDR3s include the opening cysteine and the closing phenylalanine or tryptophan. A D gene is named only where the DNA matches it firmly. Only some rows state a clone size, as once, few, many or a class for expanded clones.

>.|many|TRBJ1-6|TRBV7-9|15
TGTGCCAGCAGTTCTCCGGGGTCCCAGCAAAACCCCCTCCACTTT
CASSSPGSQQNPLHF
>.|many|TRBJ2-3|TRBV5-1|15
TGCGCCAGCAGCCCTGGGCTTCGGGGAGCAGATACGCAGTATTTT
CASSPGLRGADTQYF
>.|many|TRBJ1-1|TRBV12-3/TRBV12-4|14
TGTGCCAGCATCCCACATTCGGGGGGAACTGAAGCTTTCTTT
CASIPHSGGTEAFF
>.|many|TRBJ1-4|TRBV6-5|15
TGTGCCAGCAGTAAGAGACAGGCTTATAATGAAAAACTGTTTTTT
CASSKRQAYNEKLFF
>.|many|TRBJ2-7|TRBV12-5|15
TGTGCTAGTGGTAACAGGTCCCTAGGAACACACGAGCAGTACTTC
CASGNRSLGTHEQYF
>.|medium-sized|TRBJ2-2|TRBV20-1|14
TGCAGTGCTAGGGCACGGGGAGACACCGGGGAGCTGTTTTTT
CSARARGDTGELFF
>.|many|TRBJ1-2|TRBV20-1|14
TGCAGTGCCAAGCCCAGCATCCGCGGCTATGGCTACACCTTC
CSAKPSIRGYGYTF
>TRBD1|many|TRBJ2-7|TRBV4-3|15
TGCGCCAGCAGCCACCGCTCAGGGGGCGGTTACGAGCAGTACTTC
CASSHRSGGGYEQYF
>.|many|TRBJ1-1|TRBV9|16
TGTGCCAGCAGCGTAGGGCGGGTTCTGCTGAACACTGAAGCTTTCTTT
CASSVGRVLLNTEAFF
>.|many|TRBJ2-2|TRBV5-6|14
TGTGCCAGCAGCTCGATCCAGGGTCCCGGGGAGCTGTTTTTT
CASSSIQGPGELFF
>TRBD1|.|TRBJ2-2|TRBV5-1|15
TGCGCCAGCAGCCGAACAGGGGGCGTCACCGGGGAGCTGTTTTTT
CASSRTGGVTGELFF
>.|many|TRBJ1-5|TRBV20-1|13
TGCAGTGCTATAAAGGGTTTCAATCAGCCCCAGCATTTT
CSAIKGFNQPQHF
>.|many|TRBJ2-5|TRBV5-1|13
TGCGCCAGCAGCTCCACAGGGAGGGAGACCCAGTACTTC
CASSSTGRETQYF
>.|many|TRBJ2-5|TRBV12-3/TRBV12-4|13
TGTGCCAGCAGCCAAGCCCCTCAAGAGACCCAGTACTTC
CASSQAPQETQYF
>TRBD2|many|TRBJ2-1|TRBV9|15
TGTGCCAGCAGCGCGGGACTAGCGGGTTACAATGAGCAGTTCTTC
CASSAGLAGYNEQFF
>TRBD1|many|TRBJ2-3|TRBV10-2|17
TGCGCCAGCAGTGAGTCTCCGGGGACAGCGAGGACAGATACGCAGTATTTT
CASSESPGTARTDTQYF
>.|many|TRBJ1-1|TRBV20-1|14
TGCAGTGCTAGAGATCCGGGGGGGAACACTGAAGCTTTCTTT
CSARDPGGNTEAFF
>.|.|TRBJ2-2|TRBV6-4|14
TGTGCCAGCAGTGACACTCCGAACACCGGGGAGCTGTTTTTT
CASSDTPNTGELFF
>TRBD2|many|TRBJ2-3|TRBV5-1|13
TGCGCCAGCAGCCCGGGAGGCTGGGATACGCAGTATTTT
CASSPGGWDTQYF
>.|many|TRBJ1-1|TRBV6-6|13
TGTGCCAGCCGGACGGTTTCACACACTGAAGCTTTCTTT
CASRTVSHTEAFF
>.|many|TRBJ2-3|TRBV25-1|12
TGTGCCAGCAGTGAAGCAGGAGATACGCAGTATTTT
CASSEAGDTQYF
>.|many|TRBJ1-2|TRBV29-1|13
TGCAGCGTTGAAGATTTAGAATACTATGGCTACACCTTC
CSVEDLEYYGYTF
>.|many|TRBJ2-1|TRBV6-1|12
TGTGCCAGCAAGGGGCTATACAATGAGCAGTTCTTC
CASKGLYNEQFF
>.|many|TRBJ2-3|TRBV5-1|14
TGCGCCAGCAGCTTGGTGGGAGTCACAGATACGCAGTATTTT
CASSLVGVTDTQYF
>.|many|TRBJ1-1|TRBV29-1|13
TGCAGCGTTGAAAAGGTGGGGAACACTGAAGCTTTCTTT
CSVEKVGNTEAFF
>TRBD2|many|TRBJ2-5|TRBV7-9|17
TGTGCCAGCAGCTTTTCGAGGACTAGCGGGGACCAAGAGACCCAGTACTTC
CASSFSRTSGDQETQYF
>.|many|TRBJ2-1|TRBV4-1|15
TGCGCCAGCAGCCAAGATCTTGTAGCCAGCAATGAGCAGTTCTTC
CASSQDLVASNEQFF
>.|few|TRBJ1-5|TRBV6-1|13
TGTGCCAGCAAGGTCGGACCTAATCAGCCCCAGAATTTT
CASKVGPNQPQNF
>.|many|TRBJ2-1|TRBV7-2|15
TGTGCCAGCAGTTTTAGCAGGGGGGTTTACAATGAGCAGTTCTTC
CASSFSRGVYNEQFF
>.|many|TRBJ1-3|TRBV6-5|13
TGTGCCAGCAGCCCCAGGGGTGGAAACACCATATATTTT
CASSPRGGNTIYF
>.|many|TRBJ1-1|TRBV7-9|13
TGTGCCAGCAGCTTTTTAGTTGATTTTGAAGCTTTCTTT
CASSFLVDFEAFF
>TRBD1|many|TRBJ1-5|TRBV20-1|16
TGCAGTGCTAGATCCATGACAGGGGACCTGAATCAGCCCCAGCATTTT
CSARSMTGDLNQPQHF
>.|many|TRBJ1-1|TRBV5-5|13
TGTGCCACCCGACGGATTATGAACACTGAAGCTTTCTTT
CATRRIMNTEAFF
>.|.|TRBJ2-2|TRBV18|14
TGTGCCAGCTCGGGACGGATAGAAGGCCGGGAGCTGTTTTTT
CASSGRIEGRELFF
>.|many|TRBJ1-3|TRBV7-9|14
TGTGCCAGCAGCTCTGAACTCTCTGGAAACACCATATATTTT
CASSSELSGNTIYF
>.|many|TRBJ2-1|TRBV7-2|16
TGTGCCAGCAACCCAAGTAAATCGAGCTCCTACAATGAGCAGTTCTTC
CASNPSKSSSYNEQFF
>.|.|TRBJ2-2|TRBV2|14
TGTGCCAGCAGTTGGCTAACGAACACCGGGGAGCTGTTTTTT
CASSWLTNTGELFF
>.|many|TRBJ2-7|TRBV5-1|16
TGCGCCAGCAGCTTTTTAAGTGCGGCGGGATCTCGCGAGCAGTACTTC
CASSFLSAAGSREQYF
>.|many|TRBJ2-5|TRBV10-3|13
TGTGCCATCAGGAGGGCCCTCCAAGAGACCCAGTACTTC
CAIRRALQETQYF
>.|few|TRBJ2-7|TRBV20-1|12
TGCAGTGCCTCAGGGGCCGCCCTGGAGCAGTACTTC
CSASGAALEQYF